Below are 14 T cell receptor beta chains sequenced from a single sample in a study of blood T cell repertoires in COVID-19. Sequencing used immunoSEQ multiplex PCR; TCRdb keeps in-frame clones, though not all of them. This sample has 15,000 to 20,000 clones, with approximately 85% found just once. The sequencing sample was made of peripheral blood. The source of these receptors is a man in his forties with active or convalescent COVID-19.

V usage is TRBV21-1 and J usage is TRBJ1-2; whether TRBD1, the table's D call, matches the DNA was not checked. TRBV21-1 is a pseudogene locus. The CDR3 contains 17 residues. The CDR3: CASSKESGQGGNYGYTF. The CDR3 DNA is TGTGCCAGCAGCAAAGAATCAGGACAGGGCGGGAACTATGGCTACACCTTC.

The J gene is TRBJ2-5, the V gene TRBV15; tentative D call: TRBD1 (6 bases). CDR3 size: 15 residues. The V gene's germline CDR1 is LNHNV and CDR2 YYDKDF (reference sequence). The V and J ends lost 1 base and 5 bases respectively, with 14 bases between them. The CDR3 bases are TGTGCCACCAGCAGAGTCCGGACAGTTGGGGAGACCCAGTACTTC. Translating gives CATSRVRTVGETQYF. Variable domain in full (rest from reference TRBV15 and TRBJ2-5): DAMVIQNPRYQVTQFGKPVTLSCSQTLNHNVMYWYQQKSSQAPKLLFHYYDKDFNNEADTPDNFQSRRPNTSFCFLDIRSPGLGDTAMYLCATSRVRTVGETQYFGPGTRLLVL.

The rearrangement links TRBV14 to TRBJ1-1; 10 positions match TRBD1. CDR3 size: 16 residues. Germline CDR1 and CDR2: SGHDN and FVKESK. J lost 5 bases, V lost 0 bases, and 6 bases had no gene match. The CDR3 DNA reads TGTGCCAGCAGCCAAGACCTCGGACAGGGGGGGACTGAAGCTTTCTTT. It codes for CASSQDLGQGGTEAFF.

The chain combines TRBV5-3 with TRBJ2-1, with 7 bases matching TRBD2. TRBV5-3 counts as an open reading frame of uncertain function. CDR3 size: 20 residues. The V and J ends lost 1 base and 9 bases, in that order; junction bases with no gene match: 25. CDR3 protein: CARSLHWTRFKVEGPSEQFF. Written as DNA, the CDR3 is TGTGCCAGAAGCTTGCATTGGACTAGGTTCAAGGTTGAGGGCCCAAGTGAGCAGTTCTTC.

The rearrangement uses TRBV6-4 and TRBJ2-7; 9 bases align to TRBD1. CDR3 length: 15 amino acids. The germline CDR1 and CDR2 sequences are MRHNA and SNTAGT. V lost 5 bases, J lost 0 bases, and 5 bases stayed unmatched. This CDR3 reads CASSPGTGSSYEQYF. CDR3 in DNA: TGTGCCAGCAGTCCCGGGACAGGGAGCTCCTACGAGCAGTACTTC.

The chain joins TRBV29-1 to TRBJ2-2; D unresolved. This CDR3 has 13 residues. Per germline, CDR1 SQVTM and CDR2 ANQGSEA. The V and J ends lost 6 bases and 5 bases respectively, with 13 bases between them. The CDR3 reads CSVRSDGTGELFF. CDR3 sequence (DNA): TGCAGCGTCCGGTCCGACGGGACCGGGGAGCTGTTTTTT.

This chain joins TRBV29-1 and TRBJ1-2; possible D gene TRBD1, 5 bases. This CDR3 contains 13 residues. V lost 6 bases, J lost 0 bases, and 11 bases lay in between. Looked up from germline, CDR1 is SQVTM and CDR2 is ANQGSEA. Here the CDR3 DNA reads TGCAGCGTCGAGGACACTTCTAACTATGGCTACACCTTC. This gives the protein CSVEDTSNYGYTF.

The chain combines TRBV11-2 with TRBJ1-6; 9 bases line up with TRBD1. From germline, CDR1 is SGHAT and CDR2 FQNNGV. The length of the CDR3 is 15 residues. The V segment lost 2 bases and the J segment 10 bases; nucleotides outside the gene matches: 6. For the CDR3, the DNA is TGTGCCAGCAGCTTAATAGGACAGGGGTTGTCACCCCTCCACTTT. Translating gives CASSLIGQGLSPLHF.

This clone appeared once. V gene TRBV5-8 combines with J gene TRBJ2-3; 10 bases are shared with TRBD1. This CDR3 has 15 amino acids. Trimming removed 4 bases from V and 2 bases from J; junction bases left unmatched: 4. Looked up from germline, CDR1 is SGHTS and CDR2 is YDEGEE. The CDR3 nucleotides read TGTGCCAGCAGCGGGGACAGGGGCTCCACAGATACGCAGTATTTT. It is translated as CASSGDRGSTDTQYF. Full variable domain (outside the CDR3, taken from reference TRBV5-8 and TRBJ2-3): EAGVTQSPTHLIKTRGQQATLRCSPISGHTSVYWYQQALGLGLQFLLWYDEGEERNRGNFPPRFSGRQFPNYSSELNVNALELEDSALYLCASSGDRGSTDTQYFGPGTRLTVL.

CDR3 in amino acids: CASSSPGDHTDTQYF. CDR3 bases: TGTGCCAGCAGCTCTCCAGGGGACCACACAGATACGCAGTATTTT. V is TRBV7-8 and J is TRBJ2-3, with D possibly matching TRBD1 (6 bases). V lost 4 bases, J lost 2 bases, and 13 bases lay in between. This CDR3 contains 15 residues. CDR1 SGHVS and CDR2 FQNEAQ come from the germline V gene. Together with reference TRBV7-8 and TRBJ2-3, the CDR3 gives the full variable domain: GAGVSQSPRYKVAKRGQDVALRCDPISGHVSLFWYQQALGQGPEFLTYFQNEAQLDKSGLPSDRFFAERPEGSVSTLKIQRTQQEDSAVYLCASSSPGDHTDTQYFGPGTRLTVL.

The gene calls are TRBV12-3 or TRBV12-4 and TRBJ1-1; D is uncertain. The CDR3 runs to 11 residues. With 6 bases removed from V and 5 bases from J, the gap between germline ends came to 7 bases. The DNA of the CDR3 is TGTGCCAGCAGCTGGGCTACTGAAGCTTTCTTT. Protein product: CASSWATEAFF.

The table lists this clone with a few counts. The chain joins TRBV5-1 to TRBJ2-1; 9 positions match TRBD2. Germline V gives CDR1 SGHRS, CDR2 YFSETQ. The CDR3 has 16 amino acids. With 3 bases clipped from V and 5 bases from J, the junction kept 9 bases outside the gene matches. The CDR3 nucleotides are TGCGCCAGCAGCTACTCGGGACTAGCCCTCCACAATGAGCAGTTCTTC. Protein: CASSYSGLALHNEQFF.

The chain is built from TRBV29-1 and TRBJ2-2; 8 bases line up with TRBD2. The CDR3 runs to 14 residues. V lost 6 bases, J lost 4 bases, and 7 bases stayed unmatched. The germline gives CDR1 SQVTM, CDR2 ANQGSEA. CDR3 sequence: CSVTRGGLTGELFF. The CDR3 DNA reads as TGCAGCGTGACCCGCGGGGGGCTCACCGGGGAGCTGTTTTTT.

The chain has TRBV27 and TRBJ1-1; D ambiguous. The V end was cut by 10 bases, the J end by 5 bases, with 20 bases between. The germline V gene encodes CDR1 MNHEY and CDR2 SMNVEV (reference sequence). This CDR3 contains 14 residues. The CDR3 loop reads CATKSVRVWTEAFF. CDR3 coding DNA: TGTGCCACCAAAAGCGTGAGGGTATGGACTGAAGCTTTCTTT.